This T cell receptor beta chain was observed in a study of blood T cells in healthy people across ages. Study at large: Capture via template switching afforded approximately one barcoded beta molecule per two T cells. The study's findings and limits: Higher naive T cell percentage went strongly together with higher TCR beta diversity. Those diversity estimates obtained from one million T cells were thought to be underestimates. The unknown donor CMV status may have confounded expanded clonotype changes.

Combining a sample-barcoded 5' primer with a J-beta primer mix, a second PCR ran for roughly 6 to 11 cycles. MiXCR, applied by TCRdb to the 5' RACE reads, yields one record per CDR3 protein. The profile covers roughly 1,800,000 distinct CDR3 sequences, with about 50% appearing a single time and approximately 2% taken by the ten largest. The CDR3 is 16 amino acids. Germline V gene lookup returns CDR1 DFQATT and CDR2 SNEGSKA (reference sequence). The germline V and J ends were trimmed by 3 bases and 4 bases, with 16 bases remaining between them. As concerns this clonotype: Its specificity is unknown.

Sequenced: blood. The TCR originated in a woman between 40 and 50 years old in good health. This rearrangement joins TRBV20-1 to TRBJ1-6; D gene unclear. The CDR3 DNA sequence: TGCAGTGCTAGTTCTATCACAAAAGGGTATAATTCACCCCTCCACTTT. It encodes CSASSITKGYNSPLHF.